Sequencing of this T cell receptor (beta chain) was carried out in a study of blood T cell repertoires in COVID-19 (dated by TCRdb to 2020 to 2022). About the full investigation: Samples covering the acute and convalescent phases of COVID-19 were provided by collaborators in the United States, Italy and Spain. The material from the prospective study consisted of cDNA or gDNA derived from T cells, B-cell-depleted T cells, or PBMCs. Deeply sampled blood TCRbeta repertoires from subjects exposed to, actively infected with, or recovered from COVID-19 were included in the dataset. The repertoires were released in a freely available public database meant as a resource for research on the immune response to SARS-CoV-2. The samples were drawn from the first 160 participants of the ongoing ImmuneRACE study and from roughly 1,300 subjects provided by 6 global collaborators. Nearly every sample came with metadata listing a de-identified subject ID, COVID-19 status, age in years and sex. Where available, HLA class I and class II types were obtained from metadata supplied by the sample provider rather than from assay-based typing. Study-wide conclusions, independent of this receptor: How much clinical and demographic metadata was included differed by source and by participant, and the metadata was provided uncurated.

TCRbeta CDR3 regions were amplified from genomic DNA by means of the immunoSEQ Assay, a bias-controlled multiplex PCR. Per the original workflow: Nucleated cell counts per sample were estimated from amplification of reference gene primers within the assay. To quantify the absolute abundance of each unique TCRbeta CDR3 rearrangement, sequence reads were collapsed and filtered. Productive Simpson clonality was computed per sample as the square root of Simpson's diversity index over productive rearrangements. TCRdb retrieved this table from immuneACCESS and kept in-frame rearrangements only. Not all clones are present; in checked studies, unresolved V genes account for under half, and no reason is known for the remainder. V, J and clone size derive from that table, while D and trimming were established from the DNA sequence. This sample gives about 200,000 clones in total; roughly 85% of them show up just once. Approximately 5% of the sample belongs to the ten largest clones.

The collaborating institutions used their own protocols to collect whole blood in K2EDTA tubes. For TCRbeta analysis, collaborators shipped samples in one of three forms: frozen whole blood, isolated PBMCs, or DNA extracted from either of those sample types. This clone has only one observation. It lacks a known antigen. No base qualities exist here, and no much larger clone lies one base off it. The germline V gene sets CDR1 to LGHNA and CDR2 to YSLEER. The CDR3 has 18 amino acids, counting the end cysteine and phenylalanine. The sequence is cut down to CDR3 DNA, 54 bases in frame from base 1. Ends trimmed: V by 1 base, J by 0 bases; bases unmatched to a gene: 6.

This sequence uses TRBV4-3 and TRBJ2-6, with 7 junctional bases fitting TRBD1. The sequence was collected from a woman older than 75 with acute or convalescent COVID-19. The sequenced sample was peripheral blood. The sequenced DNA is TGCGCCAGCAGCCAAGTCCTGGGACAGAGCTCTGGGGCCAACGTCCTGACTTTC. Its protein product is CASSQVLGQSSGANVLTF.